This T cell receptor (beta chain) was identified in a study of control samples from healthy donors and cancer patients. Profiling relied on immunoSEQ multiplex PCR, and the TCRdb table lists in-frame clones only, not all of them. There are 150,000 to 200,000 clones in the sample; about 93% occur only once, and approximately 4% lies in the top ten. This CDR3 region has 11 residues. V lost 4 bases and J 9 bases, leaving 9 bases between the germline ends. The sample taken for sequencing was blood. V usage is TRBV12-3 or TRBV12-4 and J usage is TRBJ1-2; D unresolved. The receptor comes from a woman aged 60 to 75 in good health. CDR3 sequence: CASSYKHSYTF. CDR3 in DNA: TGTGCCAGCAGTTACAAACATAGCTACACCTTC.